This TCR beta chain was sequenced during a study of blood T cell repertoires in COVID-19. At the level of the study: Acute and convalescent COVID-19 samples came from the United States, Italy and Spain. Sources were T cells, B-cell-depleted T cells, or PBMCs; the material itself was cDNA or gDNA.

In the authors' methods: Reference gene primer amplification yielded estimated nucleated cell counts. TCRdb's copy holds only in-frame clones and misses some; the assay was immunoSEQ multiplex PCR. The V and J calls and the clone size are those of that table, but D and trimming were determined from the DNA. The sample contains over 200,000 clones, 80% to 90% of which appear only once. Germline CDR1 and CDR2: MDHEN and SYDVKM. V lost 2 bases, J lost 0 bases, and 13 bases lay in between. CDR3 size: 17 residues. The sequenced sample consisted of peripheral blood. The TCR sequence derives from an elderly woman with active or convalescent COVID-19. V is TRBV28 and J is TRBJ1-4; D gene unclear. The CDR3: CASSLKISGTTNEKLFF. CDR3 DNA sequence: TGTGCCAGCAGTTTAAAAATTTCGGGGACAACTAATGAAAAACTGTTTTTT. Complete variable domain (other parts from reference TRBV28 and TRBJ1-4): DVKVTQSSRYLVKRTGEKVFLECVQDMDHENMFWYRQDPGLGLRLIYFSYDVKMKEKGDIPEGYSVSREKKERFSLILESASTNQTSMYLCASSLKISGTTNEKLFFGSGTQLSVL.